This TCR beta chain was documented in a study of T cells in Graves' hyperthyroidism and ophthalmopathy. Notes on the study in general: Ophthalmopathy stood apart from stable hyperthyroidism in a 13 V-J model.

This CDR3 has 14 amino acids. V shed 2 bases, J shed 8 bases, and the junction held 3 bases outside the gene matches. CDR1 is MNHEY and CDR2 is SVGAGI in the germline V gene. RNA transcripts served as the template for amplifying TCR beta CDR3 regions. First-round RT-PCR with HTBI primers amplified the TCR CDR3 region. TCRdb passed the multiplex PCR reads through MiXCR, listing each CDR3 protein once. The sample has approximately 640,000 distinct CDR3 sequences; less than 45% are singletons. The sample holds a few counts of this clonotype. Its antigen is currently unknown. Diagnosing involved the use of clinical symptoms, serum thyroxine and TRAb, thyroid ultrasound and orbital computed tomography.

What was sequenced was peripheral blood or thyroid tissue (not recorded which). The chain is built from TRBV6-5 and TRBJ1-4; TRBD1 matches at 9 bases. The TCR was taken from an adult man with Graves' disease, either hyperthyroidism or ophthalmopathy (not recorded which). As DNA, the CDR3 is TGTGCCAGCAGTTACGGACAGGGGAAAGAAAAACTGTTTTTT. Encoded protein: CASSYGQGKEKLFF.